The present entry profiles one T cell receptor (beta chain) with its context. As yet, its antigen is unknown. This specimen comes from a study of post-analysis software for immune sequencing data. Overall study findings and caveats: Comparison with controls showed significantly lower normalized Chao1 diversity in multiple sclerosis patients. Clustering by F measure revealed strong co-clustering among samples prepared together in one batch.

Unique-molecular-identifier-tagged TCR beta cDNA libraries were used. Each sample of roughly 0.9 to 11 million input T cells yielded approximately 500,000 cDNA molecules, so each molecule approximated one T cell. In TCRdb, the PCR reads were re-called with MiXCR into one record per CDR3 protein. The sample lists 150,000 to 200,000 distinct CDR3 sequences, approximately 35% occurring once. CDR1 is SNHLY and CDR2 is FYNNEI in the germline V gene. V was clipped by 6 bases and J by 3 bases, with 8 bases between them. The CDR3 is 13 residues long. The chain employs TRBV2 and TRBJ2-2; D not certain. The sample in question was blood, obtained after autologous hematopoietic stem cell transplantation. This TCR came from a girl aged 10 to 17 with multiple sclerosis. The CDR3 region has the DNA TGTGCCAGCAGCGGGTCCTACACCGGGGAGCTGTTTTTT. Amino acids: CASSGSYTGELFF.